Below, one TCR beta chain is given with its context. Its target is unknown. Between the trimmed V and J ends, which lost 0 bases and 5 bases, there was a span of 7 bases. From germline, CDR1 is KGHSH and CDR2 LQKENI. CDR3 length equals 13 residues. The sample is drawn from a study of OX40 agonist ivuxolimab in advanced cancers. Overall study context: Earlier treatment with anti-PD-1, anti-PD-L1 or anti-CTLA-4 was permitted, and less than 50% had received some. There were three patients with partial responses, one having hepatocellular carcinoma and two cutaneous melanoma. Points from the study as a whole: Clones of CD4+ and CD8+ blood T cells grew by week 6 at doses of 0.1 to 3.0 mg/kg. CD8+ T cells averaged more expanded clones than CD4+.

Profiled with immunoSEQ multiplex PCR; TCRdb holds only in-frame clones, not every one. In the table there are just over 90,000 clones, approximately 94% of which are singletons. V gene TRBV18 combines with J gene TRBJ1-1; no clear D gene. This material consisted of CD4+ or CD8+ T cells sorted from blood, taken in a trial of the OX40 agonist ivuxolimab. This sequence originates from an adult with an advanced solid tumor such as melanoma, head and neck, liver or kidney cancer. Here the CDR3 DNA reads TGTGCCAGCTCACCACCAAGGCGGACTGAAGCTTTCTTT. The encoded protein is CASSPPRRTEAFF.